This is a list of T cell receptor beta chains from one sample in a study of T-cell reconstitution after alpha-beta-depleted transplantation in children. TCRdb itself ran the PCR reads through MiXCR, one entry per CDR3 protein. The repertoire holds fewer than 750,000 distinct CDR3 sequences, with 20% to 25% as singletons. This specimen was PBMCs, mostly from graft donor cells, taken 360 days after TCRalphabeta/CD19-depleted stem cell transplant. Source of these receptors: a boy in the first two years of life who had a stem cell transplant for acute myeloid leukemia, so the T cells may come from the graft donor. Both conserved end residues are part of each CDR3. D genes are given only for firm matches.

j_gene	v_gene	d_gene	CDR3aa
TRBJ1-1	TRBV12-3/TRBV12-4	NA	CASRLEGTEAFF
TRBJ1-1	TRBV20-1	NA	CCARSPQQGNTEAFF
TRBJ2-2	TRBV12-3/TRBV12-4	TRBD2	CASRPKGRGDTGELFF
TRBJ2-5	TRBV29-1	NA	CSVGGKETQYF
TRBJ2-1	TRBV10-3	NA	CAISAVNEQFF
TRBJ2-7	TRBV7-9	NA	CASSLGESLYEQYF
TRBJ1-4	TRBV7-9	NA	CASSSGAVATNEKLFF
TRBJ2-1	TRBV28	NA	CASSPPGALWNEQFF
TRBJ2-2	TRBV15	NA	CATSDRRTGELFF
TRBJ2-3	TRBV11-2	TRBD2	CASSRSSGVGTDTQYF
TRBJ2-2	TRBV5-6	NA	CASSRGSGYRELFF
TRBJ1-6	TRBV6-5	TRBD1	CASSYSRQGKEDSPLHF
TRBJ2-1	TRBV4-1	TRBD2	CASSPSSGFINEQFF
TRBJ1-5	TRBV29-1	TRBD1	CSVVTADRGGPQHF
TRBJ2-1	TRBV11-3	NA	CASSPHEGTNEQFF
TRBJ2-4	TRBV10-3	TRBD1	CAIRQDRGTKNIQYF
TRBJ2-3	TRBV29-1	NA	CSVETAADTQYF
TRBJ1-2	TRBV12-3/TRBV12-4	NA	CASNRDRKRGYTF
TRBJ2-1	TRBV20-1	NA	CSASRTRTYNEQFF
TRBJ2-1	TRBV3-1	NA	CASSQDVGLGSEQFF
TRBJ1-2	TRBV12-3/TRBV12-4	TRBD1	CASIPLGQPYSYTF
TRBJ2-1	TRBV6-1	NA	CASSRSRSGIREFYNEQFF
TRBJ1-5	TRBV29-1	NA	CSGYPGTFVIGNQPQHF
TRBJ2-3	TRBV20-1	TRBD2	CSAPLERIAGGRTDTQYF
TRBJ1-1	TRBV20-1	NA	CSASRTYNTEAFF
TRBJ1-2	TRBV6-5	NA	CASSYERSGRGASSYTF
TRBJ1-5	TRBV12-3/TRBV12-4	TRBD1	CASSRALGTVNQPQHF
TRBJ1-1	TRBV10-1	NA	CASSFRLNGQGEAFF
TRBJ1-1	TRBV6-5	NA	CASSDGGLGAFF
TRBJ2-2	TRBV20-1	NA	CSARQATNTGELFF
TRBJ2-2	TRBV18	NA	CASSLTRAKSAELFF
TRBJ1-3	TRBV10-3	NA	CAISDLGNTIYF
TRBJ2-2	TRBV2	TRBD2	CASSDRQRGFPANTGELFF
TRBJ2-5	TRBV9	TRBD1	CASSGTGVWETQYF
TRBJ1-5	TRBV12-3/TRBV12-4	NA	CASSLAVGGNQPQHF
TRBJ2-1	TRBV20-1	NA	CSASLSGGHEQFF
TRBJ1-1	TRBV4-3	TRBD1	CASSQEGQRNTEAFF
TRBJ1-3	TRBV12-3/TRBV12-4	NA	CASSLASSGNTIYF
TRBJ1-4	TRBV7-2	NA	CASSPRQLNEKLFF
TRBJ2-3	TRBV6-6	TRBD1	CASSYKTGGADTQYF
TRBJ2-3	TRBV6-5	TRBD2	CASSYSSGGPPGPDTQYF
TRBJ2-3	TRBV2	NA	CASSDWVGGQTDTQYF
TRBJ2-3	TRBV12-3/TRBV12-4	NA	CASSFGPTRDTQYF
TRBJ1-5	TRBV20-1	NA	CSARGLTANQPQHF
TRBJ2-3	TRBV29-1	NA	CSVEVSGGPDTQYF
TRBJ1-5	TRBV20-1	NA	CRSGGLGRNQPQHF
TRBJ2-2	TRBV21-1	NA	CASSKLTVAIRPGGELFF
TRBJ1-4	TRBV7-9	NA	CASTPFGTNEKLFF
TRBJ2-5	TRBV6-2/TRBV6-3	NA	CASSYSTAVETQYF
TRBJ1-1	TRBV6-1	NA	CASSVENTEAFF
TRBJ2-7	TRBV4-3	TRBD1	CASPGQGDYEQYF
TRBJ2-3	TRBV5-6	TRBD2	CASSSLTSATQYF
TRBJ1-5	TRBV12-3/TRBV12-4	NA	CASSLEGGGGNQPQHF
TRBJ2-3	TRBV6-1	NA	CASSEAGATDTQYF
TRBJ2-7	TRBV20-1	NA	CSAILGQGGEQYF
TRBJ2-6	TRBV13	NA	CASSLRGQVLGGANVLTF
TRBJ2-1	TRBV6-1	NA	CASRAPGFSYNEQFF
TRBJ1-6	TRBV7-9	TRBD1	CASSLLTGDYYNSPLHF
TRBJ2-1	TRBV6-2/TRBV6-3	TRBD1	CASSLTGTGVYNEQFF
TRBJ2-7	TRBV4-3	NA	CASSQDSGGPYEQYF